This TCR beta chain was profiled in a study of read filtering for tumor transcriptome and immune sequencing. From roughly 400 ng of RNA, a library with molecular barcoded alpha/delta and beta/gamma adaptors was made. TCRdb ran MiXCR on the reads and lists one entry per CDR3 protein. The table includes about 46,000 distinct CDR3 sequences, roughly 12% detected once. V lost 1 base, J lost 4 bases, and 13 bases lay in between. The CDR3 length is 14 residues. The germline V gene has CDR1 DFQATT and CDR2 SNEGSKA (reference sequence). This clonotype was observed many times. Specimen: a population of CD138-negative cells sorted from bone marrow. V gene TRBV20-1 combines with J gene TRBJ1-1, with D possibly being TRBD1 (6 bases). This sequence was found in a donor over 35 with multiple myeloma. CDR3 residues: CSARVGGPGTEAFF. CDR3 bases: TGCAGTGCTAGAGTGGGGGGGCCGGGCACTGAAGCTTTCTTT.